Following are 20 T cell receptor beta chains from one sample sequenced in a study of PD-L1 blockade in urothelial cancer. Produced via immunoSEQ multiplex PCR; TCRdb's table is partial and in-frame only. The sample consists of some 53,000 clones, around 79% of them appearing once. As for time point: pretreatment peripheral blood. Sequencing was performed on PBMCs, taken around atezolizumab (anti-PD-L1) treatment. The source of these receptors is a man between 65 and 85 years old with urothelial cancer.

The chain couples TRBV13 to TRBJ2-5; TRBD2 matches at 7 bases. V lost 5 bases, J lost 9 bases, and 9 bases stayed unmatched. This CDR3 is built from 13 residues. Germline CDR1 PRHDT, CDR2 FYEKMQ (reference sequence). CDR3 in amino acids: CASSPQGRGAQYF. As DNA, the CDR3 is TGTGCCAGCAGCCCCCAAGGTCGGGGGGCCCAGTACTTC.

This clone appeared once. The chain has TRBV7-3 and TRBJ1-2; D is perhaps TRBD1 (5 bases). With 3 bases removed from V and 3 bases from J, the gap between germline ends came to 17 bases. The CDR3 has 16 residues. Germline CDR1 is SGHTA and CDR2 is FQGTGA. In DNA form, the CDR3 reads TGTGCCAGCAGCTTTCCCACAGGCTCCCAGGACTATGGCTACACCTTC. Translating gives CASSFPTGSQDYGYTF.

The V and J genes are TRBV6-1 and TRBJ2-7; 9 positions match TRBD2. CDR3 length: 14 residues. Germline V gene data show CDR1 as MNHNS and CDR2 as SASEGT. The V and J ends lost 1 base and 4 bases, in that order; junction bases with no gene match: 2. The CDR3 coding sequence is TGTGCCAGCAGTGAAGTCACTAGCGGGTACGAGCAGTACTTC. It is translated as CASSEVTSGYEQYF.

This sequence joins TRBV15 and TRBJ2-7; TRBD1 matches at 8 bases. The CDR3 is 16 amino acids. After removal of 0 bases from V and 4 bases from J, the junction contained 8 bases not matched to a gene. The germline CDR1 and CDR2 sequences are LNHNV and YYDKDF (reference sequence). The CDR3 DNA reads as TGTGCCACCAGCAGAGATCTGCCCGGACAGGGATACGAGCAGTACTTC. Translated, it gives CATSRDLPGQGYEQYF.

In its sample, this clone was seen a few times. This sequence joins TRBV7-9 and TRBJ1-4; 10 bases map to TRBD1. The CDR3 consists of 15 residues. The junction had 8 bases not matched to a gene; V was cut back by 6 bases and J by 7 bases. Germline CDR1 SEHNR, CDR2 FQNEAQ (reference sequence). The CDR3 reads CASSPRQGAGEKLFF. The CDR3 DNA sequence: TGTGCCAGCAGTCCCCGACAGGGGGCTGGTGAAAAACTGTTTTTT.

A single count supports this clone. V is TRBV2 and J is TRBJ1-4, with D tentatively TRBD1 (5 bases). Germline CDR1 SNHLY, CDR2 FYNNEI. The V and J ends lost 5 bases and 4 bases respectively, with 14 bases between them. There are 15 residues in the CDR3. CDR3 DNA: TGTGCCAGCAGTCCCCGACAGCCTTTTAATGAAAAACTGTTTTTT. The encoded protein is CASSPRQPFNEKLFF.

The rearrangement uses TRBV27 and TRBJ2-7; TRBD1 agrees at 8 bases. The CDR3 runs to 16 residues. Trimming removed 4 bases from V and 0 bases from J; junction bases left unmatched: 8. Germline values: CDR1 MNHEY, CDR2 SMNVEV (reference sequence). CDR3: CASSSAGGQLSYEQYF. CDR3 bases: TGTGCCAGCAGTTCCGCAGGGGGCCAACTCTCCTACGAGCAGTACTTC.

The V and J genes are TRBV5-1 and TRBJ2-1; the match to TRBD2 covers 7 bases. The V and J ends lost 0 bases and 8 bases, in that order; junction bases with no gene match: 8. The germline V gene has CDR1 SGHRS and CDR2 YFSETQ. CDR3 length equals 15 residues. CDR3 sequence (DNA): TGCGCCAGCAGCTTGGCCGGGGGAGGGGAGCATGAGCAGTTCTTC. This gives the protein CASSLAGGGEHEQFF.

The gene calls are TRBV9 and TRBJ1-3; TRBD1 matches 9 bases. In germline, CDR1 is SGDLS, CDR2 YYNGEE. Trimming took 3 bases from V and 2 from J; bases not matched to a gene: 6. There are 16 residues in the CDR3. The CDR3, as DNA: TGTGCCAGCAGCGGAGAGCGACAGGGGGCTGGAAACACCATATATTTT. This translates into CASSGERQGAGNTIYF.

The rearrangement links TRBV7-2 to TRBJ1-2; D unclear. Trimming pared 1 base from V and 1 base from J, leaving 7 bases between. The V gene's germline CDR1 is SGHTA and CDR2 FQGNSA. The CDR3 consists of 14 residues. CDR3 in amino acids: CASSLDSRNYGYTF. The CDR3 region has the DNA TGTGCCAGCAGCTTAGATTCTCGTAACTATGGCTACACCTTC.

The chain combines TRBV29-1 with TRBJ2-4, with TRBD1 matching over 7 bases. Germline-derived CDR1 and CDR2 are SQVTM and ANQGSEA. The ends lost 8 bases at V and 3 bases at J; junction bases unmatched: 7. The CDR3 has 13 residues. The CDR3 DNA reads as TGCAGCATACAGGGGTCGGGCAAAAACATTCAGTACTTC. It is translated as CSIQGSGKNIQYF. Full variable domain (outside the CDR3, taken from reference TRBV29-1 and TRBJ2-4): SAVISQKPSRDICQRGTSLTIQCQVDSQVTMMFWYRQQPGQSLTLIATANQGSEATYESGFVIDKFPISRPNLTFSTLTVSNMSPEDSSIYLCSIQGSGKNIQYFGAGTRLSVL.

The chain combines TRBV30 with TRBJ1-2; D may be TRBD1 (6 bases). Between the trimmed V and J ends, which lost 4 bases and 1 base, there was a span of 10 bases. CDR3 size: 13 residues. From germline, CDR1 is GTSNPN and CDR2 SVGIG (reference sequence). The CDR3 DNA reads TGTGCCTGGACGAGGGACAATAACTATGGCTACACCTTC. Translation: CAWTRDNNYGYTF.

This clone was seen a few times. V and J are TRBV7-2 and TRBJ2-5; D possibly corresponds to TRBD2 (5 bases). From germline, CDR1 is SGHTA and CDR2 FQGNSA. The CDR3 has 15 residues. Trimming cost V 5 bases and J 5 bases, with 18 bases left between them. CDR3 coding DNA: TGTGCCAGCAGCGCAGTAGGAGAGCCGGGGGAGACCCAGTACTTC. This codes for CASSAVGEPGETQYF.

This clone was detected many times. This chain joins TRBV7-9 and TRBJ1-1, with unresolved D. The germline V and J ends were trimmed by 6 bases and 1 base, with 6 bases remaining between them. Germline V lookup: CDR1 SEHNR, CDR2 FQNEAQ (reference sequence). The length of the CDR3 is 12 residues. The DNA for the CDR3 is TGTGCCAGCAGTCAGGCGAACACTGAAGCTTTCTTT. Residues: CASSQANTEAFF.

This chain joins TRBV7-2 and TRBJ2-7; 7 bases match TRBD2. V lost 1 base and J lost 0; bases outside the gene matches: 12. Germline V CDR1 and CDR2: SGHTA, FQGNSA. The CDR3 runs to 18 residues. CDR3: CASSLDIMRLANSYEQYF. CDR3 nucleotides: TGTGCCAGCAGCTTAGATATAATGCGACTAGCCAACTCCTACGAGCAGTACTTC.

The chain is built from TRBV4-3 and TRBJ2-3, with TRBD2 as a possible D gene (6 bases). Per germline, CDR1 LGHNA and CDR2 YSLEER. With 0 bases removed from V and 4 bases from J, the gap between germline ends came to 23 bases. The CDR3 runs to 19 residues. In DNA form, the CDR3 reads TGCGCCAGCAGCCAAGATTATGCCCCGGCCCTAGGGACTTCAGATACGCAGTATTTT. This sequence encodes CASSQDYAPALGTSDTQYF.

The V and J genes are TRBV4-3 and TRBJ1-2; D gene ambiguous. V was cut by 4 bases and J by 2 bases, with 14 bases left in between. CDR3 length: 15 residues. CDR1 and CDR2 from the germline V gene are LGHNA and YSLEER. The DNA of the CDR3 is TGCGCCAGCAGCCCCATGTTAGGAGGGAACTATGGCTACACCTTC. Translating it yields CASSPMLGGNYGYTF.

The rearrangement joins TRBV19 to TRBJ1-5; D might be TRBD1 (6 bases). This CDR3 is built from 14 residues. CDR1 and CDR2 (germline): LNHDA, SQIVND (reference sequence). The ends were cut back, 5 bases at V and 7 bases at J, with 15 bases in the middle. The CDR3: CASSPTAQGQPQHF. The DNA of the CDR3 is TGTGCCAGTAGTCCGACAGCTCAGGGGCAGCCCCAGCATTTT.

The J gene is TRBJ2-3, the V gene TRBV18, with D maybe TRBD2 (6 bases). Trimming cost V 3 bases and J 10 bases, with 23 bases left between them. This CDR3 is built from 16 residues. Germline CDR1 and CDR2: KGHSH and LQKENI. The CDR3 DNA reads as TGTGCCAGCTCACCTCGGACTCCGGGGGATGTTTCGCCGCAGTATTTT. Protein sequence: CASSPRTPGDVSPQYF.

V is TRBV6-6 and J is TRBJ1-5; D possibly corresponds to TRBD1 (5 bases). Germline values: CDR1 MNHNY, CDR2 SVGAGI (reference sequence). The V gene lost 2 bases and the J gene lost 12 bases, with 11 bases spanning the gap. This CDR3 has 12 residues. The CDR3, as DNA: TGTGCCAGCAGTTACCAGGCCGGGGGCCAGCATTTT. Amino acids: CASSYQAGGQHF.